A selection of T cell receptor beta chains follows, all from one sample in a study of T cell changes during pregnancy in multiple sclerosis. Using immunoSEQ multiplex PCR, the repertoire was profiled, and TCRdb retains in-frame clones only, with some absent. The sample has 70,000 to 80,000 clones, under 95% seen once. The sequenced sample was CD4+ T cells from peripheral blood mononuclear cells, obtained before pregnancy. Receptor source: a female donor with multiple sclerosis, enrolled in a pregnancy study. Each CDR3 is given without its conserved first and last residue.

CDR3aa,len,v_gene
ASSLWSGQETQY,12,TRBV7-2
ASGLRRGNEQF,11,TRBV12-5
ASSIRSGLYGYT,12,TRBV19
ASKDRVPTEAF,11,TRBV19
ATSSRRSGEVAKNIQY,16,TRBV15
ASSPGQAYNEQF,12,TRBV7-2
ASRAGSGNIQY,11,TRBV7-8
ASSLASSGQETQY,13,TRBV28
ASSLGGQETQY,11,TRBV5-1
ASSRGQGTYGYT,12,TRBV18
ASSPQRVQNEQF,12,TRBV28
ASSIGTAQPQH,11,TRBV27
ASSFSDSGYGYT,12,TRBV5-5
ASSMIADSGNTIY,13,TRBV19
ASTRTSGGTGELF,13,TRBV2
SVTETGKGLSGANVLT,16,TRBV29-1
AGQGQGGQETQY,12,TRBV2
AISESGEGGPTSTDTQY,17,TRBV10-3
ASSLGGLTSGRDEQF,15,TRBV11-3
ASIPRGTSDTQY,12,TRBV6-5
ASSPRGRVTEAF,12,TRBV5-4
ASSGGTSGKLEQF,13,TRBV6-1
ASSFLGSNIQY,11,TRBV5-4
AWSVQENTEAF,11,TRBV30
ASRTSGIGNEQY,12,TRBV6-4
ASSYLGQPYNEQF,13,TRBV6-5
ASSQGTGFIDEQY,13,TRBV11-3
ASSPGFSEAVENYGYT,16,TRBV18
ASSGQGKGEQF,11,TRBV7-3
ASSHPTRDRVNEQY,14,TRBV4-1
ASSLTGTGGPDTQY,14,TRBV5-1
ASTSDWMNTEAF,12,TRBV19
ASSFEGVRGLEQY,13,TRBV5-4
ASSYARQETQY,11,TRBV6-6
ASGTGGYWGYT,11,TRBV5-4
ASSLRGTSTGELF,13,TRBV7-9
ASSARGGDSPLH,12,TRBV13
ASTNQGQNQPQH,12,TRBV10-1
ASSIGGPNQPQH,12,TRBV19
ASSLGGLAAYNEQF,14,TRBV4-2
ASSFGGQGAAYEQY,14,TRBV5-6
ASSSPGRRSYNEQF,14,TRBV11-2
ASSEDRRQGGSYEQY,15,TRBV2
ASSRTHETQY,10,TRBV7-8
ASSRTGGSVETQY,13,TRBV19
ASSPIGWYGYT,11,TRBV6-5
ASSPLDRESEQY,12,TRBV18
ASSQGGYGQATEAF,14,TRBV4-1
ASRGDTDTQY,10,TRBV6-6